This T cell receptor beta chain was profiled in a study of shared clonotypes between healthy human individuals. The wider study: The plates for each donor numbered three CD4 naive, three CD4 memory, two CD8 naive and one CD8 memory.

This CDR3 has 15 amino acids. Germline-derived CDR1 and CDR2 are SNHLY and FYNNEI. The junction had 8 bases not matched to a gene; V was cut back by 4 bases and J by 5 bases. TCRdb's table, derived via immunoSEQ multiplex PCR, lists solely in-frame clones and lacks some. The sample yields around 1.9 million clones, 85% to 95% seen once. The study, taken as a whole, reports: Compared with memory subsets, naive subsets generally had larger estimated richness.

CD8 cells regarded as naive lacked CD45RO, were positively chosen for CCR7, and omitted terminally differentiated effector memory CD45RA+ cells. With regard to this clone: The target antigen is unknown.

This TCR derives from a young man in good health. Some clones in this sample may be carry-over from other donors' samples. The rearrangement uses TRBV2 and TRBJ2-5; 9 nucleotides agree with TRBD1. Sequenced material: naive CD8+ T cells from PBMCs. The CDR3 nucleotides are TGTGCCAGCAGTGGACTACAGGGGGCTGGCGAGACCCAGTACTTC. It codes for CASSGLQGAGETQYF.